What follows are 17 T cell receptor beta chains derived from one specimen sequenced in a study of persistence of HIV-infected CD4 T cells. The immunoSEQ assay was version 4, run in survey mode. Method: immunoSEQ multiplex PCR; TCRdb's copy keeps in-frame clones and lacks some. The sample includes over 30,000 clones, 82% of them seen just once. These TCRs are of unknown antigen specificity. The stimulus was an HIV-1 Gag 15-mer peptide pool, about 1 ug/peptide/mL. Memory cells lacking CD40L and CD69 with high CD45RO were sorted. The starting material was cultured CD4+ T cells from PBMCs, obtained from a patient who received antiretroviral therapy. These receptors were collected from an adult with HIV. The donor label of this sample is uncertain.

This chain connects TRBV19 to TRBJ2-3; 15 bases line up with TRBD2. The CDR3 has 17 residues. The V gene's germline CDR1 is LNHDA and CDR2 SQIVND (reference sequence). V lost 8 bases, J lost 3 bases, and 9 bases stayed unmatched. The CDR3, as DNA: TGTGCCAGTGGACTAGCGGGGGGGCAACTAACTACAGATACGCAGTATTTT. Translation gives CASGLAGGQLTTDTQYF.

The chain combines TRBV24-1 with TRBJ2-5; 8 bases are shared with TRBD1. This CDR3 comprises 13 residues. J gave up 5 bases and V 4 bases, and 2 bases lay outside the gene matches. The germline V gene encodes CDR1 KGHDR and CDR2 SFDVKD. This CDR3 is CATSDRGRETQYF. CDR3 DNA sequence: TGTGCCACCAGTGACAGGGGGCGGGAGACCCAGTACTTC.

The chain combines TRBV6-6 with TRBJ1-1; 9 positions match TRBD1. The CDR3 contains 16 residues. Germline V gives CDR1 MNHNY, CDR2 SVGAGI (reference sequence). V was clipped by 4 bases and J by 4 bases; unmatched bases: 10. CDR3 protein: CASSSPDRGEGTEAFF. The DNA for the CDR3 is TGTGCCAGCAGTTCCCCGGACAGGGGCGAAGGCACTGAAGCTTTCTTT.

The chain uses TRBV12-5 and TRBJ2-1; no clear D. Germline V gives CDR1 LGHNT, CDR2 FRNRAP. V lost 2 bases to trimming and J lost 9 bases, with 8 bases between them. The CDR3 has 12 amino acids. This CDR3 reads CASGLLNGEQFF. CDR3 DNA sequence: TGTGCTAGTGGTTTGTTAAATGGTGAGCAGTTCTTC.

V gene TRBV12-3 or TRBV12-4 combines with J gene TRBJ1-2, with 7 bases lining up with TRBD1. V shed 3 bases, J shed 3 bases, and the junction held 1 base outside the gene matches. The CDR3 runs to 13 residues. The CDR3 sequence: CASSFGQDYGYTF. The DNA of the CDR3 is TGTGCCAGCAGTTTCGGACAGGACTATGGCTACACCTTC.

The chain couples TRBV7-6 to TRBJ2-5; possible D gene TRBD1, 6 bases. This CDR3 is 14 amino acids long. Germline V gives CDR1 SGHVS, CDR2 FNYEAQ. V was trimmed by 5 bases and J by 5 bases, leaving 15 bases between them. The CDR3 DNA is TGTGCCAGCAGCCAAACAGGGCGCAGGGAGACCCAGTACTTC. This encodes CASSQTGRRETQYF.

The chain combines TRBV27 with TRBJ1-1, with a possible D match to TRBD1 (6 bases). The CDR3 is made up of 14 amino acids. The germline V and J ends were trimmed by 6 bases and 2 bases, with 13 bases remaining between them. The germline V gene encodes CDR1 MNHEY and CDR2 SMNVEV (reference sequence). Written as DNA, the CDR3 is TGTGCCAGCAGAAGGACAGATTTTAACACTGAAGCTTTCTTT. Protein sequence: CASRRTDFNTEAFF.

The rearrangement joins TRBV7-9 to TRBJ1-2, with D possibly TRBD1 on 5 matching bases. The CDR3 has 13 amino acids. Trimming stripped 8 bases from V and 4 bases from J, with 14 bases between. Germline V lookup: CDR1 SEHNR, CDR2 FQNEAQ (reference sequence). This CDR3 reads CASAAPQGYGYTF. The DNA of the CDR3 is TGTGCCAGCGCAGCCCCTCAGGGCTATGGCTACACCTTC.

J is TRBJ2-5 and V is TRBV3-1 (or the pseudogene TRBV3-2), with D hard to call. The CDR3 contains 14 residues. Trimming took off 2 bases at V and 5 bases at J, with 12 bases between the two ends. Germline values: CDR1 LGHDT, CDR2 YNNKEL (reference sequence). The CDR3 reads CASSQYGTGETQYF. CDR3 bases: TGTGCCAGCAGCCAATACGGTACGGGCGAGACCCAGTACTTC.

The chain is built from TRBV7-2 and TRBJ2-2; no firm D call. Germline CDR1 SGHTA, CDR2 FQGNSA. V gave up 1 base and J gave up 4 bases, with 7 bases separating them. The CDR3 totals 14 residues. The CDR3 here is CASSLGGFTGELFF. CDR3 bases: TGTGCCAGCAGCTTAGGTGGTTTCACCGGGGAGCTGTTTTTT.

The CDR3: CASSQVLGAEGYGYTF. The CDR3 nucleotides are TGCGCCAGCAGCCAAGTTTTAGGGGCCGAGGGTTATGGCTACACCTTC. The chain uses TRBV4-1 and TRBJ1-2, with a weak D call TRBD1 (5 bases). V lost 1 base and J lost 5, with 17 bases in between. This CDR3 is 16 amino acids long. Per germline, CDR1 MGHRA and CDR2 YSYEKL.

The chain has TRBV3-1 (or the pseudogene TRBV3-2) and TRBJ2-7, with 7 bases lining up with TRBD2. The CDR3 is 13 amino acids. Germline values: CDR1 LGHDT, CDR2 YNNKEL (reference sequence). J lost 6 bases, V lost 2 bases, and 4 bases had no gene match. In DNA, the CDR3 is TGTGCCAGCAGCCAAATTGGCGGGGGCGAGCAGTACTTC. Translation: CASSQIGGGEQYF.

The rearrangement links TRBV9 to TRBJ1-1, with D possibly TRBD1 on 6 matching bases. V was shortened by 3 bases and J by 5 bases, with 17 bases between the two germline ends. Germline assignment: CDR1 SGDLS and CDR2 YYNGEE. This CDR3 region has 15 residues. CDR3 sequence (DNA): TGTGCCAGCAGCGCCGCAGGGGAGGGAGGAACTGAAGCTTTCTTT. The encoded protein is CASSAAGEGGTEAFF.

The rearrangement links TRBV6-5 to TRBJ1-5; D is uncertain. The germline gives CDR1 MNHEY, CDR2 SVGAGI. V was clipped by 4 bases and J by 2 bases, with 6 bases between them. The CDR3 contains 13 residues. This CDR3 is CASSSAGNQPQHF. CDR3 sequence (DNA): TGTGCCAGCAGTTCTGCGGGCAATCAGCCCCAGCATTTT.

This chain joins TRBV2 and TRBJ1-4; D unclear. Germline V gives CDR1 SNHLY, CDR2 FYNNEI. V gave up 7 bases and J gave up 3 bases, with 12 bases separating them. There are 14 residues in the CDR3. CDR3 sequence: CASNLGAANEKLFF. CDR3 DNA: TGTGCCAGCAATTTGGGAGCGGCTAATGAAAAACTGTTTTTT.

The rearrangement joins TRBV6-1 to TRBJ1-2, with TRBD1 as a possible D gene (6 bases). Trimming removed 4 bases at V and 6 bases at J, with 24 bases between. The CDR3 covers 17 residues. Per germline, CDR1 MNHNS and CDR2 SASEGT. The CDR3 nucleotides read TGTGCCAGCAGTGGGTGGGTGAATCACGACAGGTCCAATGGCTACACCTTC. Translating it yields CASSGWVNHDRSNGYTF.

Here the CDR3 DNA reads TGTGCCAGCTCACCAGGGACCGGAAGGATCACCATATATTTT. This codes for CASSPGTGRITIYF. The chain combines TRBV18 with TRBJ1-3; a possible D gene is TRBD1 (5 bases). Germline V gene sequence: CDR1 KGHSH, CDR2 LQKENI. This CDR3 is 14 amino acids long. Trimming removed 2 bases from V and 9 bases from J, with 14 bases in between.